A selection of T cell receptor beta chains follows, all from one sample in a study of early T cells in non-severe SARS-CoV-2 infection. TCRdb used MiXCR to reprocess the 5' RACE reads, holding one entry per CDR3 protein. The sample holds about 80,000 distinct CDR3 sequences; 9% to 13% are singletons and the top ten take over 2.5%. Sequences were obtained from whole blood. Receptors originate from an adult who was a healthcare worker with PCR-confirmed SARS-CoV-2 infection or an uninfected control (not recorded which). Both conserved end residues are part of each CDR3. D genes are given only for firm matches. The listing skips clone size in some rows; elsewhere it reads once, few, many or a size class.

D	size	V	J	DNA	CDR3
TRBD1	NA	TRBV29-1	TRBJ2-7	TGCAGCGTCTCGGGACAGGGAACCTACGAGCAGTACTTC	CSVSGQGTYEQYF
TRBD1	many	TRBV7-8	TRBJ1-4	TGTGCCAGCAGCTCGGACAGGGGAAATGAAAAACTGTTTTTT	CASSSDRGNEKLFF
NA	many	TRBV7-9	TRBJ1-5	TGTGCCAGCAGCCGAGGACCGCCCCCCCAGCCCCAGCATTTT	CASSRGPPPQPQHF
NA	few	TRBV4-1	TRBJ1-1	TGCGCCAGCAGCCAAGATTTAACGGGACGGTACACTGAAGCTTTCTTT	CASSQDLTGRYTEAFF
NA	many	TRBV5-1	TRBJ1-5	TGCGCCAGTAGGGTTTCAAGCAATCAGCCCCAGCATTTT	CASRVSSNQPQHF
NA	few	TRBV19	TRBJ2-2	TGTGCCAGTAGTATCCTAGCATACACCGGGGAGCTGTTTTTT	CASSILAYTGELFF
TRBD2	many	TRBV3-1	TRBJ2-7	TGTGCCAGCAGCCCAATGACTAGCGGGGCTTTACACGAGCAGTACTTC	CASSPMTSGALHEQYF
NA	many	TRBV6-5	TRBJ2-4	TGTGCCAGCAGTCAGCGGTTAGTTCGGAACATTCAGTACTTC	CASSQRLVRNIQYF
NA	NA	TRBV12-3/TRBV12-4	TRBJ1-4	TGTGCCAGCAGTTTAGGACCACCTTGGGTAGAACTGTTTTTT	CASSLGPPWVELFF
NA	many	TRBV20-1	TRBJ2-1	TGCAGTGCTAGAGATCGAACGGGGGCGTACAATGAGCAGTTCTTC	CSARDRTGAYNEQFF
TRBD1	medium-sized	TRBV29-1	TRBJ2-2	TGCAGCGTCCGCAGGGACAGCGGGGAGCTGTTTTTT	CSVRRDSGELFF
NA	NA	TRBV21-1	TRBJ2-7	TGTGCCTCCGGCCGGGACAGCTACGAGCAGTACTTC	CASGRDSYEQYF
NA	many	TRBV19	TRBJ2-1	TGTGCCAGTAAGGAGGGTCGGTCCTACAATGAGCAGTTCTTC	CASKEGRSYNEQFF
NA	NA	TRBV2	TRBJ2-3	TGTGCCAGCAAGGCGGACCCAGATACGCAGTATTTT	CASKADPDTQYF
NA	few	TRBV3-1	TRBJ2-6	TGTGCCAGCAGCCAAGCGGCTATTTCTGGGGCCAACGTCCTGACTTTC	CASSQAAISGANVLTF
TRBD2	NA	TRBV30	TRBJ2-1	TGTGCCTTAATGTGGCGGGAGGGTACGGAGCAGTTCTTC	CALMWREGTEQFF
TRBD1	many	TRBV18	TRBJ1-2	TGTGCCAGCTCAAATGGACAGGGGACTTATGGCTACACCTTC	CASSNGQGTYGYTF
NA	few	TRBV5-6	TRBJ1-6	TGTGCCAGCAGCTTGGCCTCGAAGGGCTCACCCCTCCACTTT	CASSLASKGSPLHF
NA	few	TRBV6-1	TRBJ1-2	TGTGCCAGCAGTGAAGACCAGGGACTAGCCGGCTACACCTTC	CASSEDQGLAGYTF
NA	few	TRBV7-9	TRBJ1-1	TGTGCCAGCAGCTTTGTATTGACTGAAGCTTTCTTT	CASSFVLTEAFF